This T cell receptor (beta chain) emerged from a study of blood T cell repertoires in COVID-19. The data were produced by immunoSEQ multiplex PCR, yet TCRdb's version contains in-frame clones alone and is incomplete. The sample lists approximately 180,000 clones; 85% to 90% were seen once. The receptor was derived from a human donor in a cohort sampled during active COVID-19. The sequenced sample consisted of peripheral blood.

CDR3 DNA sequence: TGTGCCAGCAGCACAGGACGGACCTACGAGCAGTACTTC. Protein product: CASSTGRTYEQYF. The chain has TRBV7-9 and TRBJ2-7; D may be TRBD1 (5 bases). V was shortened by 5 bases and J by 2 bases, with 10 bases between the two germline ends. This CDR3 is built from 13 residues. The germline V gene has CDR1 SEHNR and CDR2 FQNEAQ (reference sequence).